One sample yielded the 30 T cell receptor beta chains listed below, sequenced in a study of T cells after yellow fever vaccination. TCRdb reanalysed the 5' RACE reads using MiXCR and keeps one entry per CDR3 protein. Of some 300,000 distinct CDR3 sequences listed, roughly 4% are singletons. Sequenced material: PBMCs, taken on the day of the yellow fever booster vaccination. Receptors were obtained from a young man who received the YFV17D yellow fever vaccine.

V gene TRBV5-1 combines with J gene TRBJ2-3, with D possibly matching TRBD1 (6 bases). CDR1 and CDR2 (germline): SGHRS, YFSETQ. V shed 5 bases and J shed 5 bases, with 15 bases lying between them. The CDR3 is made up of 14 amino acids. The DNA for the CDR3 is TGCGCCAGCAGTCCGGACAGAGAGTTAGATACGCAGTATTTT. This gives the protein CASSPDRELDTQYF.

This clonotype was seen many times. The J gene is TRBJ2-3, the V gene TRBV7-3; D gene uncertain. Germline CDR1 reads SGHTA; CDR2 reads FQGTGA. This CDR3 contains 15 residues. V lost 2 bases to trimming and J lost 0 bases, with 9 bases between them. The CDR3 protein is CASSLGRSSTDTQYF. In DNA form, the CDR3 reads TGTGCCAGCAGCTTAGGACGGAGTAGCACAGATACGCAGTATTTT. Drawing the rest from reference TRBV7-3 and TRBJ2-3, the complete variable domain is GAGVSQTPSNKVTEKGKYVELRCDPISGHTALYWYRQSLGQGPEFLIYFQGTGAADDSGLPNDRFFAVRPEGSVSTLKIQRTERGDSAVYLCASSLGRSSTDTQYFGPGTRLTVL.

The chain links TRBV7-9 to TRBJ2-7; D call uncertain. Germline lookup yields CDR1 SEHNR and CDR2 FQNEAQ (reference sequence). The ends were cut back, 3 bases at V and 9 bases at J, with 21 bases in the middle. The CDR3 extends over 15 amino acids. This CDR3 reads CASSFIVGLRLWQYF. The CDR3 DNA reads as TGTGCCAGCAGCTTTATCGTCGGGCTTCGGCTCTGGCAGTACTTC. Full variable domain (remainder filled in from reference TRBV7-9 and TRBJ2-7): DTGVSQNPRHKITKRGQNVTFRCDPISEHNRLYWYRQTLGQGPEFLTYFQNEAQLEKSRLLSDRFSAERPKGSFSTLEIQRTEQGDSAMYLCASSFIVGLRLWQYFGPGTRLTVT.

This clonotype occurred many times. This rearrangement joins TRBV7-9 to TRBJ2-7; TRBD1 matches at 7 bases. The CDR3 loop spans 15 amino acids. Germline loops: CDR1 SEHNR, CDR2 FQNEAQ (reference sequence). After removal of 8 bases from V and 0 bases from J, the junction contained 10 bases not matched to a gene. The CDR3 here is CASRPDRASSYEQYF. The CDR3 region has the DNA TGTGCCAGCCGACCCGACAGGGCTAGCTCCTACGAGCAGTACTTC.

This clonotype occurred a few times. The chain has TRBV12-3 or TRBV12-4 and TRBJ1-3; 7 bases are a match to TRBD1. This CDR3 comprises 14 residues. V was clipped by 6 bases and J by 2 bases; unmatched bases: 4. The CDR3 loop reads CASRVQGAGNTIYF. Written as DNA, the CDR3 is TGTGCCAGCAGGGTTCAGGGGGCTGGAAACACCATATATTTT.

This clonotype was observed a few times. This sequence joins TRBV4-2 and TRBJ1-5; TRBD1 matches 7 bases. The CDR3 has 19 amino acids. The J segment lost 7 bases and the V segment lost 4 bases, leaving 22 bases of the junction unmatched. Germline lookup yields CDR1 LGHNA and CDR2 YNFKEQ. CDR3 bases: TGTGCCAGCAGCCGCGATTCCACGGCGAGGACAGGCCGTGACCAGCCCCAGCATTTT. Protein product: CASSRDSTARTGRDQPQHF.

This clonotype has more than one count but fewer than ten. The rearrangement uses TRBV7-2 and TRBJ1-2; the D is unclear. CDR1 SGHTA and CDR2 FQGNSA come from the germline V gene. The length of the CDR3 is 14 residues. The V end lost 1 base, the J end lost 8 bases, and 14 bases lay between the germline ends. CDR3 in amino acids: CASSLVDAPRGYTF. CDR3 nucleotides: TGTGCCAGCAGCTTAGTTGACGCACCCCGGGGCTACACCTTC.

Many counts were recorded for this clonotype. The J gene is TRBJ2-2, the V gene TRBV29-1; D is unresolved. The CDR3 loop spans 13 amino acids. Germline CDR1 is SQVTM and CDR2 is ANQGSEA. The CDR3 DNA follows: TGCAGTTCTTGGCAGGCGAACACCGGGGAGCTGTTTTTT. Translation: CSSWQANTGELFF.

This clonotype was counted a few times. J is TRBJ2-1 and V is TRBV6-2 or TRBV6-3, with D perhaps matching TRBD1 (8 bases). Germline CDR1 and CDR2: MNHEY and SVGEGT. The CDR3 spans 15 residues. V was clipped by 8 bases and J by 9 bases, with 23 bases between them. CDR3 amino acids: CASSLNRGTKAEQFF. As DNA, the CDR3 is TGTGCCAGCTCGTTAAACAGGGGGACTAAGGCTGAGCAGTTCTTC.

The table lists this clonotype with many counts. The chain carries TRBV24-1 and TRBJ2-1; the D gene is possibly TRBD2 (6 bases). The CDR3 contains 17 residues. Trimming pared 1 base from V and 3 bases from J, leaving 15 bases between. The germline V gene has CDR1 KGHDR and CDR2 SFDVKD. The CDR3 protein is CATSDFPGGVGYNEQFF. The DNA for the CDR3 is TGTGCCACCAGTGATTTCCCCGGAGGGGTCGGCTACAATGAGCAGTTCTTC.

This clonotype turned up a few times. This chain joins TRBV11-2 and TRBJ2-2; D is unresolved. The CDR3 consists of 15 residues. From germline, CDR1 is SGHAT and CDR2 FQNNGV. The V end lost 5 bases, the J end lost 1 base, and 11 bases lay between the germline ends. CDR3 in amino acids: CASSPRLGNTGELFF. In DNA, the CDR3 is TGTGCCAGCAGCCCCCGGCTTGGGAACACCGGGGAGCTGTTTTTT.

This clonotype was counted ten times or more. This chain joins TRBV6-2 or TRBV6-3 and TRBJ2-2, with a weak D call TRBD1 (5 bases). The CDR3 is made up of 15 amino acids. Trimming pared 6 bases from V and 1 base from J, leaving 12 bases between. Looked up from germline, CDR1 is MNHEY and CDR2 is SVGEGT. The CDR3 loop is CASSPAGQNTGELFF. The CDR3 DNA sequence: TGTGCCAGCAGCCCGGCAGGGCAGAACACCGGGGAGCTGTTTTTT.

V is TRBV4-1 and J is TRBJ1-1; TRBD1 is a possible D gene (6 bases). The CDR3 is made up of 16 amino acids. The V gene's germline CDR1 is MGHRA and CDR2 YSYEKL. The germline V and J ends were trimmed by 4 bases and 1 base, with 16 bases remaining between them. Here the CDR3 reads CASSREPGHRNTEAFF. The CDR3 DNA sequence: TGCGCCAGCAGCCGCGAACCGGGACATCGGAACACTGAAGCTTTCTTT.

This clonotype was seen more than once but under ten times. The chain carries TRBV19 and TRBJ1-4, with 10 nucleotides matching TRBD1. V shed 5 bases and J 6 bases; nucleotides not matched to a gene: 15. In germline, CDR1 is LNHDA, CDR2 SQIVND (reference sequence). This CDR3 region has 18 residues. CDR3 loop: CASSSRDRGSSRHEKLFF. The CDR3 nucleotides are TGTGCCAGTAGTTCGCGGGACAGGGGTTCTTCTCGGCATGAAAAACTGTTTTTT.

This clonotype was seen at least ten times. V gene TRBV6-5 combines with J gene TRBJ2-2, with 8 positions matching TRBD1. Germline CDR1 reads MNHEY; CDR2 reads SVGAGI. The CDR3 length is 15 residues. Trimming removed 5 bases from V and 5 bases from J; junction bases left unmatched: 7. The CDR3 nucleotides read TGTGCCAGCAGTCCTGGACAGGGTCCAACCGGGGAGCTGTTTTTT. This translates into CASSPGQGPTGELFF.

This clonotype has ten or more counts. This sequence joins TRBV6-6 and TRBJ2-5; the match to TRBD2 covers 7 bases. There are 14 residues in the CDR3. V was clipped by 4 bases and J by 3 bases; unmatched bases: 5. Germline CDR1 is MNHNY and CDR2 is SVGAGI (reference sequence). The CDR3 DNA is TGTGCCAGCAGTTGGTCGGGAGGAAAAGAGACCCAGTACTTC. Translating gives CASSWSGGKETQYF.

The gene calls are TRBV4-1 and TRBJ1-6, with D unclear. The CDR3 contains 19 residues. Germline lookup yields CDR1 MGHRA and CDR2 YSYEKL. V shed 1 base and J shed 7 bases, with 23 bases lying between them. The CDR3 coding sequence is TGCGCCAGCAGCCAAGTGGTTCGGAGAACGGTCGTATGGAATTCACCCCTCCACTTT. It codes for CASSQVVRRTVVWNSPLHF.

This clonotype was detected ten times or more. This sequence joins TRBV27 and TRBJ2-3; D ambiguous. Trimming stripped 0 bases from V and 2 bases from J, with 3 bases between. The CDR3 is 13 amino acids. Germline V lookup: CDR1 MNHEY, CDR2 SMNVEV (reference sequence). The CDR3 here is CASSLSFTDTQYF. CDR3 nucleotides: TGTGCCAGCAGTTTATCGTTCACAGATACGCAGTATTTT.

V gene TRBV28 combines with J gene TRBJ1-2; D gene unclear. Per germline, CDR1 MDHEN and CDR2 SYDVKM. V was pared by 3 bases and J by 2 bases, with 7 bases between. The CDR3 consists of 13 residues. The CDR3 coding sequence is TGTGCCAGCAGTTTGTACAACAACTATGGCTACACCTTC. This translates into CASSLYNNYGYTF.

This clonotype has just a few counts. The gene calls are TRBV9 and TRBJ2-3; a possible D gene is TRBD2 (5 bases). The ends were cut back, 4 bases at V and 2 bases at J, with 17 bases in the middle. CDR1 SGDLS and CDR2 YYNGEE come from the germline V gene. There are 16 residues in the CDR3. The CDR3: CASSPTRRSPTDTQYF. CDR3 DNA: TGTGCCAGCAGCCCCACTAGGCGTTCACCCACAGATACGCAGTATTTT.

Turning to this clonotype: With a much larger clone just one base away, this may be a read error. The V gene is TRBV9, the J gene TRBJ2-3; 7 bases line up with TRBD1. Germline loops: CDR1 SGDLS, CDR2 YYNGEE. The CDR3 totals 15 residues. The CDR3 nucleotides read TGTGCCAGCGGCGTAGTGGGGCAGGGGGAAGATACGCAGTATTTT. Protein product: CASGVVGQGEDTQYF.

This clonotype was recorded many times. CDR3: CASSHRQGGGPETQYF. The CDR3 DNA is TGTGCCAGCAGCCACCGGCAGGGAGGGGGCCCAGAGACCCAGTACTTC. The V call is TRBV7-2, the J call TRBJ2-5, with D tentatively TRBD1 or TRBD2 (7 bases each). V lost 5 bases and J lost 4, with 20 bases in between. CDR3 length: 16 residues. Per germline, CDR1 SGHTA and CDR2 FQGNSA. Together with reference TRBV7-2 and TRBJ2-5, the CDR3 gives the full variable domain: GAGVSQSPSNKVTEKGKDVELRCDPISGHTALYWYRQSLGQGLEFLIYFQGNSAPDKSGLPSDRFSAERTGGSVSTLTIQRTQQEDSAVYLCASSHRQGGGPETQYFGPGTRLLVL.

This clonotype was observed many times. The chain joins TRBV11-2 to TRBJ2-7; D is unclear. The CDR3 loop spans 13 amino acids. The germline CDR1 and CDR2 sequences are SGHAT and FQNNGV. The V end lost 7 bases, the J end lost 2 bases, and 12 bases lay between the germline ends. The CDR3 DNA reads as TGTGCCAGCACCAATCGCGGCACCTACGAGCAGTACTTC. Translation gives CASTNRGTYEQYF. The whole variable domain, remainder taken from reference TRBV11-2 and TRBJ2-7, is EAGVAQSPRYKIIEKRQSVAFWCNPISGHATLYWYQQILGQGPKLLIQFQNNGVVDDSQLPKDRFSAERLKGVDSTLKIQPAKLEDSAVYLCASTNRGTYEQYFGPGTRLTVT.

This clonotype was seen at least ten times. This chain links TRBV6-1 with TRBJ2-3, with D hard to call. This CDR3 is 9 amino acids long. Germline V gene data show CDR1 as MNHNS and CDR2 as SASEGT. V lost 7 bases and J lost 9, with 5 bases in between. The CDR3 nucleotides are TGTGCCAGCATGATGACGCAGTATTTT. Residues: CASMMTQYF.

V usage is TRBV5-4 and J usage is TRBJ2-3; TRBD1 is a possible D gene (6 bases). Per the germline V gene, CDR1 is SGHNT and CDR2 is YYREEE (reference sequence). The CDR3 runs 14 residues. With 3 bases removed from V and 4 bases from J, the gap between germline ends came to 12 bases. CDR3 region: CASSWDKFPDTQYF. CDR3 bases: TGTGCCAGCAGCTGGGACAAATTCCCAGATACGCAGTATTTT.

The chain has TRBV7-8 and TRBJ1-1; no clear D. The CDR3 is 13 residues long. Germline loops: CDR1 SGHVS, CDR2 FQNEAQ. Deletions cut 6 bases from V and 0 bases from J, with 8 bases between. CDR3 in DNA: TGTGCCAGCAGTCGGATTATGAACACTGAAGCTTTCTTT. Translating it yields CASSRIMNTEAFF.

The J gene is TRBJ2-3, the V gene TRBV7-2; 8 bases are shared with TRBD2. V shed 5 bases and J 7 bases; nucleotides not matched to a gene: 8. Germline V gene lookup returns CDR1 SGHTA and CDR2 FQGNSA. The CDR3 runs to 14 residues. Here the CDR3 DNA reads TGTGCCAGCAGCGCCGGGGGGGCCGGGAATACGCAGTATTTT. Translation gives CASSAGGAGNTQYF.

This clonotype has at least ten counts. The rearrangement joins TRBV6-6 to TRBJ2-4, with D possibly being TRBD1 (6 bases). Germline CDR1 and CDR2: MNHNY and SVGAGI (reference sequence). There are 13 residues in the CDR3. Trimming left V 0 bases short and J 15 bases short, with 15 bases between. In DNA form, the CDR3 reads TGTGCCAGCAGTTACTCAGGACAGCCGATGCGGTACTTC. This sequence encodes CASSYSGQPMRYF.

In this sample, this clonotype turned up many times. This chain uses TRBV4-2 with TRBJ2-2; the D is unclear. V dropped 1 base and J dropped 1 base, with 4 bases sitting between them. CDR1 and CDR2 (germline): LGHNA, YNFKEQ. The CDR3 has 14 amino acids. CDR3 loop: CASSQGRNTGELFF. The CDR3 region has the DNA TGTGCCAGCAGCCAAGGCAGGAACACCGGGGAGCTGTTTTTT.

This clonotype was recorded many times. This chain joins TRBV6-2 or TRBV6-3 and TRBJ2-4; 7 bases align to TRBD2. This CDR3 has 16 amino acids. Germline V gene sequence: CDR1 MNHEY, CDR2 SVGEGT. Trimming took 6 bases from V and 1 from J; bases not matched to a gene: 9. CDR3 loop: CASSLGAGSAKNIQYF. As DNA, the CDR3 is TGTGCCAGCAGCCTCGGAGCGGGGAGCGCCAAAAACATTCAGTACTTC.